This T cell receptor beta chain was sequenced in a study of OX40 agonist ivuxolimab in advanced cancers. Study-level findings and limits: Average numbers of expanded clones were greater in CD8+ T cells than in CD4+. At 0.1 to 3.0 mg/kg and by week 6, CD4+ and CD8+ T cells in the blood had expanded clonally.

Generated by immunoSEQ multiplex PCR, the TCRdb table keeps only in-frame clones and is missing some. The sample contains about 40,000 clones, 85% of which appear only once. Remarks on this clone: Its specificity is not known.

Patients with autoimmune history or systemic immunosuppression were excluded. The input for sequencing was CD4+ or CD8+ T cells sorted from blood, taken in a trial of the OX40 agonist ivuxolimab. The TCR comes from an adult with an advanced solid tumor such as melanoma, head and neck, liver or kidney cancer.

CDR3 coding DNA: TGTGCCAGCAGCCGCGGACCGTTACCGCCCTACAATGAGCAGTTCTTC. This sequence encodes CASSRGPLPPYNEQFF. This chain uses TRBV14 with TRBJ2-1; D is uncertain. CDR1 and CDR2 (germline): SGHDN, FVKESK. V was pared by 4 bases and J by 2 bases, with 15 bases between. The CDR3 consists of 16 residues. Based on the CDR3 plus reference TRBV14 and TRBJ2-1, the full variable domain is EAGVTQFPSHSVIEKGQTVTLRCDPISGHDNLYWYRRVMGKEIKFLLHFVKESKQDESGMPNNRFLAERTGGTYSTLKVQPAELEDSGVYFCASSRGPLPPYNEQFFGPGTRLTVL.